This T cell receptor beta chain was profiled in a study of prognosis after radiotherapy for stage I lung cancer. Turning to the study itself: Patient ages ran from about 50 to 84, with a median of 74.5 years, and the group had over ten men and roughly six women. Radiotherapy: SBRT, 3 to 5 fractions, biologically effective dose at least 100 Gy. Patients in the cohort never received concurrent therapy with stereotactic body radiotherapy.

Two-round multiplex PCR on genomic DNA was the method by which TCR beta CDR3 was amplified. First-round PCR employed TRBV- and TRBJ-specific primers for each gene. TCRdb reprocessed the multiplex PCR reads with MiXCR, giving one entry per CDR3 protein. The table shows 26,000 or so distinct CDR3 sequences, with roughly 30% occurring only once. Regarding the study as a whole: Frequencies of TRBV and TRBJ gene use reportedly varied by whether patients had metastases.

The CDR3 spans 17 residues. Per the germline V gene, CDR1 is LNHDA and CDR2 is SQIVND (reference sequence). V was clipped by 0 bases and J by 7 bases, with 18 bases between them. This clonotype was seen at least ten times. The antigen remains undetermined. V and J are TRBV19 and TRBJ2-2; maybe TRBD1 (6 bases). The source of this sequence is a donor aged 50 or older with non-small cell lung cancer. The specimen was PBMCs, collected before or after stereotactic body radiation therapy (not recorded which). The CDR3 bases are TGTGCCAGTAGTATAGATCGCGGTCTGGGGGCAGGCGGGGAGCTGTTTTTT. As protein: CASSIDRGLGAGGELFF.